The rows below give T cell receptor beta chains drawn from one sample of a study of blood T cell repertoires in COVID-19. Method: immunoSEQ multiplex PCR; TCRdb's copy keeps in-frame clones and lacks some. Seen here are 300,000 to 450,000 clones, about 92% observed once, and the top ten hold around 3.9%. The material sequenced was peripheral blood. These receptors all stem from a woman aged 60 to 75 with COVID-19, enrolled during active disease. The CDR3 runs from the conserved cysteine through the conserved F or W. D genes are given only for firm matches. Part of the rows lack a size; the others show once, few, many or a class for expanded clones.

v_gene: TRBV19; j_gene: TRBJ1-2; abundance: NA; d_gene: NA; CDR3nt: TGTGCCAGTAGTATTGGTCAGGGGCGAGGCTACACCTTC; CDR3aa: CASSIGQGRGYTF
v_gene: TRBV19; j_gene: TRBJ1-6; abundance: NA; d_gene: NA; CDR3nt: TGTGCCAGTAGCCGTACGACAGAATCACCCCTCCACTTT; CDR3aa: CASSRTTESPLHF
v_gene: TRBV5-1; j_gene: TRBJ1-2; abundance: NA; d_gene: TRBD1; CDR3nt: TGCGCCAGCAGCTCTGGGACAGCGGTCTATGGCTACACCTTC; CDR3aa: CASSSGTAVYGYTF
v_gene: TRBV5-1; j_gene: TRBJ1-2; abundance: once; d_gene: NA; CDR3nt: TGCGCCAGCACCCCAGACGGGGACTATGGCTACACCTTC; CDR3aa: CASTPDGDYGYTF
v_gene: TRBV18; j_gene: TRBJ1-1; abundance: few; d_gene: NA; CDR3nt: TGTGCCAGCTCACCGGTACAGGCTGAAGCTTTCTTT; CDR3aa: CASSPVQAEAFF
v_gene: TRBV12-3/TRBV12-4; j_gene: TRBJ1-4; abundance: NA; d_gene: TRBD1; CDR3nt: TGTGCCAGCAGACCGACAGGGGTTGAAAAACTGTTTTTT; CDR3aa: CASRPTGVEKLFF
v_gene: TRBV28; j_gene: TRBJ1-2; abundance: NA; d_gene: NA; CDR3nt: TGTGCCAGCAGTTTCGGACAGAACTATGGCTACACCTTC; CDR3aa: CASSFGQNYGYTF
v_gene: TRBV10-1; j_gene: TRBJ2-2; abundance: NA; d_gene: NA; CDR3nt: TGCGCCAGCAGCGGGAATCCCGGGACTTCCGTCGAGTCCGGGGAGCTGTTTTTT; CDR3aa: CASSGNPGTSVESGELFF
v_gene: TRBV2; j_gene: TRBJ1-4; abundance: NA; d_gene: NA; CDR3nt: TGTGCCAGCCTCGGGATCTCTCACCTGTTTTTT; CDR3aa: CASLGISHLFF
v_gene: TRBV6-5; j_gene: TRBJ1-1; abundance: NA; d_gene: TRBD1; CDR3nt: TGTGCCAGCAGGACAACAGGGGCCCCCACTGAAGCTTTCTTT; CDR3aa: CASRTTGAPTEAFF
v_gene: TRBV7-9; j_gene: TRBJ2-5; abundance: once; d_gene: TRBD2; CDR3nt: TGTGCCAGCAGCCCAACTTTACTAGCGGGGGGGCAGACCCAGTACTTC; CDR3aa: CASSPTLLAGGQTQYF
v_gene: TRBV27; j_gene: TRBJ2-1; abundance: NA; d_gene: TRBD2; CDR3nt: TGTGCCAGCCAAAGACTAGCGGGGAAAAGGGACTCCTACAATGAGCAGTTCTTC; CDR3aa: CASQRLAGKRDSYNEQFF
v_gene: TRBV11-3; j_gene: TRBJ2-3; abundance: few; d_gene: NA; CDR3nt: TGTGCCAGCAGCCGACCAGGGTCCCCCACAGATACGCAGTATTTT; CDR3aa: CASSRPGSPTDTQYF
v_gene: TRBV18; j_gene: TRBJ2-3; abundance: NA; d_gene: TRBD2; CDR3nt: TGTGCCAGCTCACCGGGACTAGCAGATACGCAGTATTTT; CDR3aa: CASSPGLADTQYF
v_gene: TRBV28; j_gene: TRBJ1-5; abundance: NA; d_gene: NA; CDR3nt: TGTGCCAGCAGAGCTTCGAAGGGGTACTATCAGCCCCAGCATTTT; CDR3aa: CASRASKGYYQPQHF
v_gene: TRBV10-1; j_gene: TRBJ1-3; abundance: NA; d_gene: TRBD1; CDR3nt: TGCGCCAGCAGTGTTCACCTCGACAGGGCTGGAAACACCATATATTTT; CDR3aa: CASSVHLDRAGNTIYF
v_gene: TRBV28; j_gene: TRBJ1-2; abundance: NA; d_gene: TRBD1; CDR3nt: TGTGCCAGCTCGGCTCGGGACAGGGCAAATGGCTACACCTTC; CDR3aa: CASSARDRANGYTF
v_gene: TRBV19; j_gene: TRBJ2-1; abundance: NA; d_gene: TRBD2; CDR3nt: TGTGCCAGTAGTAAAAGCGGGGGGACCTTCTACAATGAGCAGTTCTTC; CDR3aa: CASSKSGGTFYNEQFF
v_gene: TRBV28; j_gene: TRBJ2-4; abundance: NA; d_gene: TRBD1; CDR3nt: TGTGCCAGCAGAGGACAGGGGGCCAAAAACATTCAGTACTTC; CDR3aa: CASRGQGAKNIQYF
v_gene: TRBV27; j_gene: TRBJ2-1; abundance: once; d_gene: TRBD2; CDR3nt: TGTGCCAGCGATTCCCTCGGGACTAGCGGGGCGACGGGTGAGCAGTTCTTC; CDR3aa: CASDSLGTSGATGEQFF
v_gene: TRBV6-5; j_gene: TRBJ2-7; abundance: NA; d_gene: NA; CDR3nt: TGTGCCAGCCAGGCGCTCCCCTACGAGCAGTACTTC; CDR3aa: CASQALPYEQYF
v_gene: TRBV27; j_gene: TRBJ2-7; abundance: once; d_gene: NA; CDR3nt: TGTGCCAGCAGTCTTGACAGCACCTACGAGCAGTACTTC; CDR3aa: CASSLDSTYEQYF
v_gene: TRBV6-4; j_gene: TRBJ1-2; abundance: NA; d_gene: TRBD1; CDR3nt: TGTGCCAGCAGTCAAGACAGGGGCCGCGGCTACACCTTC; CDR3aa: CASSQDRGRGYTF
v_gene: TRBV5-1; j_gene: TRBJ1-2; abundance: NA; d_gene: TRBD1; CDR3nt: TGCGCCAGCAGCTCCCGGGACAGAGGGGAGGACTATGGCTACACCTTC; CDR3aa: CASSSRDRGEDYGYTF
v_gene: TRBV7-2; j_gene: TRBJ2-7; abundance: once; d_gene: TRBD2; CDR3nt: TGTGCCAGCAGCTTAGGGGGACTAGCGGGGGCCTACGAGCAGTACTTC; CDR3aa: CASSLGGLAGAYEQYF
v_gene: TRBV30; j_gene: TRBJ1-6; abundance: NA; d_gene: TRBD1; CDR3nt: TGTGCCTCTAGGACAGGAGATTCACCCCTCCACTTT; CDR3aa: CASRTGDSPLHF
v_gene: TRBV6-5; j_gene: TRBJ1-1; abundance: once; d_gene: NA; CDR3nt: TGTGCCAGCATGGGCCACATGAACACTGAAGCTTTCTTT; CDR3aa: CASMGHMNTEAFF
v_gene: TRBV13; j_gene: TRBJ2-7; abundance: NA; d_gene: TRBD1; CDR3nt: TGTGCCAGCAGCTTCCGGGACAGTAACTCCTACGAGCAGTACTTC; CDR3aa: CASSFRDSNSYEQYF
v_gene: TRBV19; j_gene: TRBJ1-5; abundance: few; d_gene: TRBD1; CDR3nt: TGTGCCAGTAGTATAGGGACAGGGAGCCAGCATTTT; CDR3aa: CASSIGTGSQHF
v_gene: TRBV3-1/TRBV3-2; j_gene: TRBJ1-2; abundance: once; d_gene: TRBD1; CDR3nt: TGTGCCAGCAGCCGCGGAGGCAGGGGGGCCTATGGCTACACCTTC; CDR3aa: CASSRGGRGAYGYTF
v_gene: TRBV5-6; j_gene: TRBJ1-2; abundance: NA; d_gene: NA; CDR3nt: TGTGCCAGCAGCTTGGCACAGTATAACTATGGCTACACCTTC; CDR3aa: CASSLAQYNYGYTF
v_gene: TRBV27; j_gene: TRBJ2-6; abundance: NA; d_gene: NA; CDR3nt: TGTGCCAGCAGTCGACAGATCTCTGGCTCTGGGGCCAACGTCCTGACTTTC; CDR3aa: CASSRQISGSGANVLTF
v_gene: TRBV19; j_gene: TRBJ2-2; abundance: NA; d_gene: TRBD2; CDR3nt: TGTGCCAGTAGTATCGGGGGGGGCGACACCGGGGAGCTGTTTTTT; CDR3aa: CASSIGGGDTGELFF
v_gene: TRBV7-9; j_gene: TRBJ2-1; abundance: NA; d_gene: TRBD2; CDR3nt: TGTGCCAGCAGCTTACCGGGGGGGCTTTACAATGAGCAGTTCTTC; CDR3aa: CASSLPGGLYNEQFF
v_gene: TRBV29-1; j_gene: TRBJ2-1; abundance: once; d_gene: TRBD2; CDR3nt: TGCAGCGTTGAAGGACTAGCGGGGGAGTACAATGAGCAGTTCTTC; CDR3aa: CSVEGLAGEYNEQFF
v_gene: TRBV28; j_gene: TRBJ1-2; abundance: once; d_gene: NA; CDR3nt: TGTGCCAGCGCCTGGGGGGATTATGGCTACACCTTC; CDR3aa: CASAWGDYGYTF
v_gene: TRBV2; j_gene: TRBJ1-2; abundance: few; d_gene: NA; CDR3nt: TGTGCCAGCAGTACCCAGGGGCGGGTTGGCTACACCTTC; CDR3aa: CASSTQGRVGYTF
v_gene: TRBV7-9; j_gene: TRBJ2-1; abundance: NA; d_gene: TRBD2; CDR3nt: TGTGCCAGCAGCTTAGGAGGGTCGCTAGCGGGGGTAAATGAGCAGTTCTTC; CDR3aa: CASSLGGSLAGVNEQFF
v_gene: TRBV19; j_gene: TRBJ1-2; abundance: NA; d_gene: TRBD1; CDR3nt: TGTGCCAGTAGTACCTCCGCAGGGGGCGGCTATGGCTACACCTTC; CDR3aa: CASSTSAGGGYGYTF
v_gene: TRBV6-1; j_gene: TRBJ2-7; abundance: NA; d_gene: TRBD1; CDR3nt: TGTGCCAGCAGTGAGGTGGGACAGGGGCTCCGGTACGAGCAGTACTTC; CDR3aa: CASSEVGQGLRYEQYF
v_gene: TRBV27; j_gene: TRBJ1-1; abundance: NA; d_gene: NA; CDR3nt: TGTGCCAGCAGTTTTAGTAGGGGCGCTGGGGTCACTGAAGCTTTCTTT; CDR3aa: CASSFSRGAGVTEAFF
v_gene: TRBV5-1; j_gene: TRBJ1-1; abundance: NA; d_gene: NA; CDR3nt: TGCGCCAGCAGCTTGGCCGTTACAACGAACACTGAAGCTTTCTTT; CDR3aa: CASSLAVTTNTEAFF
v_gene: TRBV28; j_gene: TRBJ1-5; abundance: NA; d_gene: NA; CDR3nt: TGTGCCAGCAGCCCTCTAGGGGATAGCAATCAGCCCCAGCATTTT; CDR3aa: CASSPLGDSNQPQHF
v_gene: TRBV6-5; j_gene: TRBJ2-7; abundance: NA; d_gene: TRBD1; CDR3nt: TGTGCCAGCAGTACGAAGACAGGGACCTCCTACGAGCAGTACTTC; CDR3aa: CASSTKTGTSYEQYF
v_gene: TRBV2; j_gene: TRBJ1-1; abundance: few; d_gene: TRBD1; CDR3nt: TGTGCCAGCAGTGGGGACAGTTTCACTGAAGCTTTCTTT; CDR3aa: CASSGDSFTEAFF
v_gene: TRBV21-1; j_gene: TRBJ2-7; abundance: NA; d_gene: NA; CDR3nt: TGTGCCACCCGACCCGACAGGGGTCCCTCCTACGAGCAGTACTTC; CDR3aa: CATRPDRGPSYEQYF
v_gene: TRBV4-2; j_gene: TRBJ2-1; abundance: NA; d_gene: TRBD2; CDR3nt: TGTGCCAGCAGCCAAGAATCTCGGCTAGCGGGCCCCAATGAGCAGTTCTTC; CDR3aa: CASSQESRLAGPNEQFF
v_gene: TRBV7-6; j_gene: TRBJ2-3; abundance: NA; d_gene: TRBD2; CDR3nt: TGTGCCAGCAGCTTAATCCGGGCGGGGGGACCACAAGATACGCAGTATTTT; CDR3aa: CASSLIRAGGPQDTQYF